The next 8 T cell receptor beta chains were all read from a single sample in a study of patients and donors after allogeneic stem cell transplantation. Each CDR3 protein gets one entry after TCRdb re-called the RT-PCR reads with MiXCR. The data hold about 200,000 distinct CDR3 sequences, with around two fifths observed a single time. Material: blood, either unsorted or a sorted T cell fraction (not recorded which). These receptors all come from a human donor who was either an allogeneic HSCT recipient or a stem cell or donor lymphocyte infusion donor (not recorded which). It is not recorded whose cells these are; they may come from a transplant donor.

J is TRBJ2-2 and V is TRBV5-1; a weak D match, TRBD1 (5 bases). Germline V CDR1 and CDR2: SGHRS, YFSETQ. CDR3 length: 18 amino acids. V gave up 1 base and J gave up 1 base, with 17 bases separating them. The CDR3 region has the DNA TGCGCCAGCAGCTTGACTTGGCAGGGCCCTAAGAACACCGGGGAGCTGTTTTTT. Amino acid sequence: CASSLTWQGPKNTGELFF.

The rearrangement links TRBV6-6 to TRBJ2-1; TRBD2 matches 11 bases. The V segment lost 7 bases and the J segment 6 bases; nucleotides outside the gene matches: 8. Germline lookup yields CDR1 MNHNY and CDR2 SVGAGI (reference sequence). CDR3 length: 15 residues. CDR3 region: CASNQLAGVPNEQFF. CDR3 DNA: TGTGCCAGCAACCAACTAGCGGGAGTTCCCAATGAGCAGTTCTTC.

The V gene is TRBV4-1, the J gene TRBJ2-1; tentative D call: TRBD2 (6 bases). This CDR3 comprises 15 residues. Germline V gene data show CDR1 as MGHRA and CDR2 as YSYEKL. Deletions cut 2 bases from V and 4 bases from J, with 12 bases between. The CDR3, as DNA: TGCGCCAGCAGCCAATTGGGACTGGCGTACAATGAGCAGTTCTTC. Encoded protein: CASSQLGLAYNEQFF.

The sample holds a few counts of this clonotype. The chain combines TRBV29-1 with TRBJ2-1; 8 bases fit TRBD2. With 3 bases clipped from V and 6 bases from J, the junction kept 4 bases outside the gene matches. The CDR3 extends over 13 amino acids. Germline V gene lookup returns CDR1 SQVTM and CDR2 ANQGSEA. CDR3 protein: CSVDSGSINEQFF. The DNA of the CDR3 is TGCAGCGTTGACAGCGGGAGCATCAATGAGCAGTTCTTC.

This CDR3 reads CATSYFMTEAFF. The DNA for the CDR3 is TGTGCCACCAGCTATTTTATGACCGAAGCTTTCTTT. The chain combines TRBV15 with TRBJ1-1; D is ambiguous. The CDR3 extends over 12 amino acids. Trimming took off 5 bases at V and 8 bases at J, with 12 bases between the two ends. The germline V gene encodes CDR1 LNHNV and CDR2 YYDKDF (reference sequence).

This clonotype was seen only a few times. The CDR3 is CASSPWTGREETQYF. CDR3 in DNA: TGTGCCAGCAGTCCCTGGACAGGGCGGGAAGAGACCCAGTACTTC. The V call is TRBV12-3 or TRBV12-4, the J call TRBJ2-5; 8 bases match TRBD1. With V trimmed by 5 bases and J by 3 bases, 8 bases remained unmatched. This CDR3 is 15 amino acids long.

The gene calls are TRBV19 and TRBJ2-7, with TRBD1 identical over 7 bases. J gave up 4 bases and V 0 bases, and 9 bases lay outside the gene matches. This CDR3 is 16 amino acids long. The germline gives CDR1 LNHDA, CDR2 SQIVND (reference sequence). This CDR3 reads CASSIDLATGLYEQYF. CDR3 sequence (DNA): TGTGCCAGTAGTATAGATCTGGCGACAGGGTTATACGAGCAGTACTTC.

This clonotype was seen a handful of times. V gene TRBV12-3 or TRBV12-4 combines with J gene TRBJ2-1, with 8 bases aligning to TRBD1. The CDR3 loop spans 13 amino acids. V shed 3 bases, J shed 5 bases, and the junction held 0 bases outside the gene matches. The CDR3 is CASSLTGDNEQFF. The DNA of the CDR3 is TGTGCCAGCAGTTTGACAGGGGACAATGAGCAGTTCTTC.